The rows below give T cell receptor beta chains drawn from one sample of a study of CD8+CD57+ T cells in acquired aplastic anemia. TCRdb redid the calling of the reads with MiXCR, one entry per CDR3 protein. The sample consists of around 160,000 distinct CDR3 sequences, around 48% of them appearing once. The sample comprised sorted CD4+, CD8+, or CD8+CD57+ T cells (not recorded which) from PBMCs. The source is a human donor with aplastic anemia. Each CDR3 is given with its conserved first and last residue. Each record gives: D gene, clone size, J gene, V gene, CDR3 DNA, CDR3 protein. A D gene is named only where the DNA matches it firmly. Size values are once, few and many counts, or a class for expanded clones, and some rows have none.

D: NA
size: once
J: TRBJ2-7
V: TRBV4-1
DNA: TGCGCCAGCAGCCAAGATGGATCGGCTTACGAGCAGTACTTC
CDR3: CASSQDGSAYEQYF

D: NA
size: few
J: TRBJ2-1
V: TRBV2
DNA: TGTGCCAGCAGTGCAGGTAGCTCCTACAATGAGCAGTTCTTC
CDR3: CASSAGSSYNEQFF

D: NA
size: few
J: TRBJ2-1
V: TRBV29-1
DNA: TGCAGCGTTGAAGTCCCGGGCTCCAATGAGCAGTTCTTC
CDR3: CSVEVPGSNEQFF

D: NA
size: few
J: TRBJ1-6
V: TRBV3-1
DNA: TGTGCCAGCAGCCAAGATAATAGGTCACCCTTCCACTTT
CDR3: CASSQDNRSPFHF

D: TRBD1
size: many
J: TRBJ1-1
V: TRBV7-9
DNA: TGTGCCAGCGGGGACAGGGGATACACTGAAGCTTTCTTT
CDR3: CASGDRGYTEAFF

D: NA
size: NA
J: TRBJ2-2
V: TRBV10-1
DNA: TGCGCCAGCACCCCGGGACAGAACACCGGGGAGCTGTTTTTT
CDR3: CASTPGQNTGELFF

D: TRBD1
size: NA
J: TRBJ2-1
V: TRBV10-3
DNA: TGTGCCATCACAGCAGACAGGGCCAACAATGAGCAGTTCTTC
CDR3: CAITADRANNEQFF

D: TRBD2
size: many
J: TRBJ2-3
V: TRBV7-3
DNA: TGTGCCAGCAGCTCGGTTGGACTAGCGGGCACAGATACGCAGTATTTT
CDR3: CASSSVGLAGTDTQYF

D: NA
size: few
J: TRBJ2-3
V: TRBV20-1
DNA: TGCAGTGCTAGAGATCACACTAGCCCCATGGGTTATACGCAGTATTTT
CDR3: CSARDHTSPMGYTQYF

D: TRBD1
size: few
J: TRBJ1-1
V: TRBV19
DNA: TGTGCCAGTAGGGTCCGACAGGGCCTTCTTCTCGTGACCACTGAAGCTTTCTTT
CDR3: CASRVRQGLLLVTTEAFF

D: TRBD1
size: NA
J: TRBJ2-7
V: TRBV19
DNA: TGTGCCAGTGCCCAACGGGACAGGCAGGGCGAGCAGTACTTC
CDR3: CASAQRDRQGEQYF

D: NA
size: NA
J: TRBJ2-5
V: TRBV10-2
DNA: TGCGCCAGCGGGAATAGAGTCGGGACCCAGTACTTC
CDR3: CASGNRVGTQYF

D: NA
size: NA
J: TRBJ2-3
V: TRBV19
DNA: TGTGCCAGTCGCAACACAGATACGCAGTATTTT
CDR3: CASRNTDTQYF

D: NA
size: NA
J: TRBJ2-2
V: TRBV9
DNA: TGTGCCAGCAGCGTAGGTTCCCCCACCAGGGGTTCAAACACCGGGGAGCTGTTTTTT
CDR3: CASSVGSPTRGSNTGELFF

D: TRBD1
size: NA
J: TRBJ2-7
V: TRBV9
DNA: TGTGCCAGCAGCGGGGGGACAGGGTACGAGCAGTACTTC
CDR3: CASSGGTGYEQYF

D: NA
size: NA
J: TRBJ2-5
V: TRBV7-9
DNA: TGTGCCAGCAGCTTTACGGAGACCCAGTACTTC
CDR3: CASSFTETQYF